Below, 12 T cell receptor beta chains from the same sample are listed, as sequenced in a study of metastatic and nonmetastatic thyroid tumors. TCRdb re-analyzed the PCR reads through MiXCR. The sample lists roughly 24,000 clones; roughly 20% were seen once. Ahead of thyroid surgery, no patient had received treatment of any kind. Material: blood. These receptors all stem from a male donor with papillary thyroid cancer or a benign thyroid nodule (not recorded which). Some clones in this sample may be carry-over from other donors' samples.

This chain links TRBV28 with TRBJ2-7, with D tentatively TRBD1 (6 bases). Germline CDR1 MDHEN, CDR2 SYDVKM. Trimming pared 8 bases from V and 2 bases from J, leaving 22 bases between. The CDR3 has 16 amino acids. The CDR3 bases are TGTGCCAGCGCCCCTGGGACATGGGGTACCACCTACGAGCAGTACTTC. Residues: CASAPGTWGTTYEQYF.

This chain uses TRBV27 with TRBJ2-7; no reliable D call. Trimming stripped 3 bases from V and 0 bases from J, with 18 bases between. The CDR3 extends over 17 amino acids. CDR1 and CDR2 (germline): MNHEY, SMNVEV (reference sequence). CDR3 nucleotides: TGTGCCAGCAGTTTGGCCCATCAGGTAGTGGGCTCCTACGAGCAGTACTTC. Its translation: CASSLAHQVVGSYEQYF.

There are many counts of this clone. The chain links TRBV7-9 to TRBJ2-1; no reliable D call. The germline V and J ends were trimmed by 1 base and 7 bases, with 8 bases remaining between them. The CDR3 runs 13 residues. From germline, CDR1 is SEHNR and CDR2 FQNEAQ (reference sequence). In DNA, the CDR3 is TGTGCCAGCAGCTTAGGTGCGGAGAATGAGCAGTTCTTC. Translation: CASSLGAENEQFF.

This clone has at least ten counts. The CDR3 DNA sequence: TGTGCCAGCTCACCTACAGGGTACGGTGAGCAGTTCTTC. It encodes CASSPTGYGEQFF. This chain connects TRBV18 to TRBJ2-1; weak D call: TRBD1 (6 bases). V was trimmed by 3 bases and J by 9 bases, leaving 12 bases between them. The CDR3 has 13 amino acids. The germline gives CDR1 KGHSH, CDR2 LQKENI.

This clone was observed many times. CDR3 region: CASSTTPTHPRELFF. The CDR3, as DNA: TGTGCCAGCAGCACCACCCCGACTCACCCGAGGGAGCTGTTTTTT. The chain employs TRBV9 and TRBJ2-2, with D unresolved. Germline loops: CDR1 SGDLS, CDR2 YYNGEE. This CDR3 region has 15 residues. With 4 bases removed from V and 9 bases from J, the gap between germline ends came to 19 bases.

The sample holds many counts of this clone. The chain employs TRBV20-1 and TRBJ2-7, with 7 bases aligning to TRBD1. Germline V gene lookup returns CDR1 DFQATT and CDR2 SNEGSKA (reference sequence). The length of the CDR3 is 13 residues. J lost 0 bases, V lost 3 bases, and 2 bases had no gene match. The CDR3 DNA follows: TGCAGTGCTAGGGGACAGAGCTCCTACGAGCAGTACTTC. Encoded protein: CSARGQSSYEQYF.

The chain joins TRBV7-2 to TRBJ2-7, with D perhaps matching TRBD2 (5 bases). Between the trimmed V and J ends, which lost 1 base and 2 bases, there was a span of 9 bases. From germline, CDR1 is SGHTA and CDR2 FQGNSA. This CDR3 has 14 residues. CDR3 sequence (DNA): TGTGCCAGCAGCTTAGGAATCGGGACCTACGAGCAGTACTTC. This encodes CASSLGIGTYEQYF.

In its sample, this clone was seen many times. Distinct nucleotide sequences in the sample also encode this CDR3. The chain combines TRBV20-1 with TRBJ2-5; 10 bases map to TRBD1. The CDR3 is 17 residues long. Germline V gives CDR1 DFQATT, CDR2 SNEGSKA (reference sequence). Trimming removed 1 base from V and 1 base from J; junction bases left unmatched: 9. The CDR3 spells CSARGLRDRGPQETQYF. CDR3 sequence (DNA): TGCAGTGCTAGAGGCCTCCGGGACAGGGGACCCCAAGAGACCCAGTACTTC.

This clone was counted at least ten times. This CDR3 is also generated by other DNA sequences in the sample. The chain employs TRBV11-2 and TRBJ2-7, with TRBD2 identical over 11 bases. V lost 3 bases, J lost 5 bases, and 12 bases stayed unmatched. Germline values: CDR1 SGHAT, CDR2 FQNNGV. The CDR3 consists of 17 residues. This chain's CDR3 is CASSLDRFTSGSHEQYF. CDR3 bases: TGTGCCAGCAGCTTGGATCGGTTTACTAGCGGGAGTCACGAGCAGTACTTC.

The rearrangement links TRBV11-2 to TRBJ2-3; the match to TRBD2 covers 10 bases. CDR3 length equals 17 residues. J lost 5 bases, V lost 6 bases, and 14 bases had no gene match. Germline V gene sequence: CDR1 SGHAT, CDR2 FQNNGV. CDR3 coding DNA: TGTGCCAGCAGTTCGGGACTAGCGTGCCGGGTCCGAGATACGCAGTATTTT. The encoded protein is CASSSGLACRVRDTQYF.

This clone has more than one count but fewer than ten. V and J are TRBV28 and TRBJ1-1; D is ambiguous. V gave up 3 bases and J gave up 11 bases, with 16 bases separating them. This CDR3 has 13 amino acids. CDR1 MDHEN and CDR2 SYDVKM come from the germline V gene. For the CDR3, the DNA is TGTGCCAGCAGTTTTAGATCCCTGGGGTGGGCTTTCTTT. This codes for CASSFRSLGWAFF. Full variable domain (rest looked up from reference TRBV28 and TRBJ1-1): DVKVTQSSRYLVKRTGEKVFLECVQDMDHENMFWYRQDPGLGLRLIYFSYDVKMKEKGDIPEGYSVSREKKERFSLILESASTNQTSMYLCASSFRSLGWAFFGQGTRLTVV.

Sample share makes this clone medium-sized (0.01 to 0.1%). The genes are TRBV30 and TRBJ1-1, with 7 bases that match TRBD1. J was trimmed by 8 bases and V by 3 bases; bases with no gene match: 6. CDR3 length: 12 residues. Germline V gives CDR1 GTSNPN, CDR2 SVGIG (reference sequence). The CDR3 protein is CAWSSTGPEAFF. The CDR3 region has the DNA TGTGCCTGGAGCTCGACAGGGCCAGAAGCTTTCTTT.